This T cell receptor beta chain appears in the sequencing data of a study of T-cell memory formation after mild COVID-19. Turning to the study itself: TCR clusters largely stayed donor specific.

TCRdb redid the calling of the 5' RACE reads with MiXCR, one entry per CDR3 protein. The sample has about 560,000 distinct CDR3 sequences, about a fifth seen once. About this clonotype: The antigen is unknown.

Trimming took 0 bases from V and 5 from J, leaving 6 bases between them. The CDR3 totals 13 residues. Germline V gene sequence: CDR1 MNHNY, CDR2 SVGAGI (reference sequence). Study-level points and caveats: Clones shrinking from day 15 to 85 showed even CD4/CD8 mixes; later expanders tilted CD4+. Memory sampled before infection contained some responding clones, suggesting cross-reactive memory joined. Second-wave clones reaching peak frequency on day 37 lacked confirmed SARS-CoV-2 specificity.

Sequencing was carried out using PBMCs or a T cell subset sorted from them (not recorded which). The V and J genes are TRBV6-6 and TRBJ2-3, with D uncertain. This TCR was sampled from an adult woman who had mild COVID-19 (a few samples of this study predate the infection). Cell type and time point are not known. The CDR3, as DNA: TGTGCCAGCAGTTACTCGCTGGGAGATACGCAGTATTTT. Translated: CASSYSLGDTQYF.